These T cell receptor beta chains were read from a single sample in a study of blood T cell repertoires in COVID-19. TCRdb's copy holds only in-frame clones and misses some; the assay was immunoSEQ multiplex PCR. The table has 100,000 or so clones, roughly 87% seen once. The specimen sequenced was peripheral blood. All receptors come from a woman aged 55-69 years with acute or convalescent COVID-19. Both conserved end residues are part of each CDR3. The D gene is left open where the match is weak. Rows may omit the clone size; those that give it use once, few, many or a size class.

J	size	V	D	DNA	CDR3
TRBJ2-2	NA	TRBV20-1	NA	TGCAGTGCTCCACGGACAGGGGAGCTGTTTTTT	CSAPRTGELFF
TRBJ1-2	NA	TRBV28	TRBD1	TGTGCCAGCGGACCCGGGACAGGGGGATACGGCTACACCTTC	CASGPGTGGYGYTF
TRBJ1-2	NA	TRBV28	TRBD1	TGTGCCAGCAGCCTCGCGGACAGGGGGCTTGGCTACACCTTC	CASSLADRGLGYTF
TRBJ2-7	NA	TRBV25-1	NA	TGTGCCAGCAGTGACCCGACAAGCTCCTACGAGCAGTACTTC	CASSDPTSSYEQYF
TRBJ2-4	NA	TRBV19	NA	TGTGCCAGTAGTTTACCAGGAGCCAAAAACATTCAGTACTTC	CASSLPGAKNIQYF
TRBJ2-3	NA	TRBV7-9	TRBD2	TGTGCCAGCAGCAACGTAGCGGGAGGGCCTTCAGATACGCAGTATTTT	CASSNVAGGPSDTQYF
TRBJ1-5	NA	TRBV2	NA	TGTGCCAGCAGTGAAGCTTCACTCCAGCATTTT	CASSEASLQHF
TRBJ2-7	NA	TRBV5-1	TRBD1	TGCGCCAGCAGCCGGGACAGGTCCTACGAGCAGTACTTC	CASSRDRSYEQYF
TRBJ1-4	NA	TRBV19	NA	TGTGCCAGTAGTATAGCAACAGGGAGTGGCAATGAAAAACTGTTTTTT	CASSIATGSGNEKLFF
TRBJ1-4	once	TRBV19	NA	TGTGCCAGTAGTATACGGGGGTCTAATGAAAAACTGTTTTTT	CASSIRGSNEKLFF
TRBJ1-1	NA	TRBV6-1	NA	TGTGCCAGCAGCGAAGAAGGTGGGGGCCAAGCTTTCTTT	CASSEEGGGQAFF
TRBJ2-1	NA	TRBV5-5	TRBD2	TGTGCCAGCACCCGGGGGGGTTCCTACAATGAGCAGTTCTTC	CASTRGGSYNEQFF
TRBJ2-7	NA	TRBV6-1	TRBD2	TGTGCCAGCAGTGGTAGGCTAGCGGAAAGCTCCTACGAGCAGTACTTC	CASSGRLAESSYEQYF
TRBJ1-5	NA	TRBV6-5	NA	TGTGCCAGCAGTACGACAGGAGATAATCAGCCCCAGCATTTT	CASSTTGDNQPQHF
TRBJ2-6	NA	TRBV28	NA	TGTGCCAGCAGCCTGCCACAGGTAACTGGGGCCAACGTCCTGACTTTC	CASSLPQVTGANVLTF
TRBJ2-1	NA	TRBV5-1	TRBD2	TGCGCCAGCAGCTTGGCGGGAGGGGGTTACAATGAGCAGTTCTTC	CASSLAGGGYNEQFF
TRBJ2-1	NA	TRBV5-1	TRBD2	TGCGCCAGCAGCTTGGCTAGCGGTTCCTACAATGAGCAGTTCTTC	CASSLASGSYNEQFF
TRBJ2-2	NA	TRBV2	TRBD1	TGTGCCAGCAAATTCGGGACAGGGGGGATCGGGGAGCTGTTTTTT	CASKFGTGGIGELFF
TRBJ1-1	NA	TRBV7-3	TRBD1	TGTGCCAGCAGCTCACAGGGGGCGAACACTGAAGCTTTCTTT	CASSSQGANTEAFF
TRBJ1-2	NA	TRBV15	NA	TGTGCCACCAGAGCGGGCCATAGCTATGGCTACACCTTC	CATRAGHSYGYTF
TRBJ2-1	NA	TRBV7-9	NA	TGTGCCAGCAGCTTAGTAGGGAGGACCTACAATGAGCAGTTCTTC	CASSLVGRTYNEQFF
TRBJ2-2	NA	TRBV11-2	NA	TGTGCCAGCAGCACCCCCGGGGGTGCCGGGGAGCTGTTTTTT	CASSTPGGAGELFF